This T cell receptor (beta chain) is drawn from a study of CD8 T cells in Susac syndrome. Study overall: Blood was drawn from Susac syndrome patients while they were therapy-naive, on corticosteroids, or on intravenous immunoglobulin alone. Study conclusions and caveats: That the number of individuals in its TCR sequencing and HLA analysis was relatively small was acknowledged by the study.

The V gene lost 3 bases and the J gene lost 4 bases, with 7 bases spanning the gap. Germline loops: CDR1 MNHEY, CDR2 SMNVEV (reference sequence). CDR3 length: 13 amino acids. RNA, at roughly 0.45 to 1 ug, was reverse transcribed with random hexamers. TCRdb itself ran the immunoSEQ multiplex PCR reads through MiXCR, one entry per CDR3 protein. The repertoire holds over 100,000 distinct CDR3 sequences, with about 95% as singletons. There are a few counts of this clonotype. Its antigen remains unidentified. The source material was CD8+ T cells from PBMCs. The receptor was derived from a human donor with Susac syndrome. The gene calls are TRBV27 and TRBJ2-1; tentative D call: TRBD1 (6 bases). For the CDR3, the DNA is TGTGCCAGCAGTTTTGGACAGTACAATGAGCAGTTCTTC. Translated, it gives CASSFGQYNEQFF.